Following are 17 T cell receptor beta chains from one sample sequenced in a study of PD-1 and CTLA-4 blockade in melanoma. Data came from immunoSEQ multiplex PCR; TCRdb stores just in-frame clones and leaves some out. The sample has 25,000 to 40,000 clones; approximately 90% are singletons. This material consisted of CD8+ T cells from peripheral blood, taken from a patient given anti-PD-1 treatment. The receptors originated from a human donor with melanoma.

The gene calls are TRBV29-1 and TRBJ2-7; 8 positions agree with TRBD2. This CDR3 is 12 amino acids long. The germline V gene encodes CDR1 SQVTM and CDR2 ANQGSEA. V trimming: 2 bases; J trimming: 3 bases; junction bases outside the gene matches: 0. The CDR3 nucleotides read TGCAGCGTTGAACTAGCGGGCTACGAGCAGTACTTC. As protein: CSVELAGYEQYF.

This rearrangement joins TRBV2 to TRBJ2-7, with unresolved D. Germline V gives CDR1 SNHLY, CDR2 FYNNEI. This CDR3 is built from 15 residues. Trimming pared 6 bases from V and 3 bases from J, leaving 18 bases between. The CDR3 loop is CASSPEISPGYEQYF. CDR3 DNA: TGTGCCAGCAGCCCAGAAATCTCACCGGGCTACGAGCAGTACTTC.

The CDR3 bases are TGTGCCACCAGCAGATACGAGGGGGAATCGGGCTACACCTTC. It translates to CATSRYEGESGYTF. The chain carries TRBV15 and TRBJ1-2; TRBD1 is a possible D gene (6 bases). CDR1 is LNHNV, CDR2 YYDKDF, per germline (reference sequence). V lost 2 bases and J lost 8, with 15 bases in between. The CDR3 is 14 residues long. Combining the CDR3 with reference TRBV15 and TRBJ1-2 gives the whole variable domain DAMVIQNPRYQVTQFGKPVTLSCSQTLNHNVMYWYQQKSSQAPKLLFHYYDKDFNNEADTPDNFQSRRPNTSFCFLDIRSPGLGDTAMYLCATSRYEGESGYTFGSGTRLTVV.

The V gene is TRBV9, the J gene TRBJ2-2; 11 nucleotides agree with TRBD2. Trimming removed 4 bases from V and 2 bases from J; junction bases left unmatched: 10. Germline CDR1 SGDLS, CDR2 YYNGEE. This CDR3 comprises 18 residues. This chain's CDR3 is CASSSPTSGGFNTGELFF. The CDR3 DNA reads as TGTGCCAGCAGCAGTCCCACTAGCGGGGGATTCAACACCGGGGAGCTGTTTTTT.

Only one count was recorded for this clone. The CDR3 DNA reads TGTGCCAGTAGTATGCACAGGGACACTGAAGCTTTCTTT. This encodes CASSMHRDTEAFF. The chain uses TRBV19 and TRBJ1-1, with D possibly being TRBD1 (6 bases). CDR3 length: 13 amino acids. CDR1 and CDR2 (germline): LNHDA, SQIVND (reference sequence). The V and J ends lost 3 bases and 3 bases respectively, with 8 bases between them.

This clone has just one count. The chain links TRBV6-6 to TRBJ2-7, with D unclear. Trimming took off 7 bases at V and 0 bases at J, with 7 bases between the two ends. Looked up from germline, CDR1 is MNHNY and CDR2 is SVGAGI (reference sequence). This CDR3 spans 12 amino acids. CDR3 amino acids: CASTFSSYEQYF. CDR3 DNA: TGTGCCAGCACATTTAGCTCCTACGAGCAGTACTTC.

This clone was seen a handful of times. This chain's CDR3 is CASSIQYGNTEAFF. The CDR3 nucleotides read TGTGCCAGCAGCATCCAATATGGGAACACTGAAGCTTTCTTT. V and J are TRBV5-4 and TRBJ1-1; D unresolved. CDR3 size: 14 residues. The germline CDR1 and CDR2 sequences are SGHNT and YYREEE (reference sequence). The germline V and J ends were trimmed by 4 bases and 1 base, with 11 bases remaining between them.

The J gene is TRBJ2-3, the V gene TRBV19; D call uncertain. CDR3 length equals 15 residues. The germline V and J ends were trimmed by 4 bases and 0 bases, with 11 bases remaining between them. Germline CDR1 reads LNHDA; CDR2 reads SQIVND (reference sequence). The CDR3 DNA is TGTGCCAGTAGTACTGCAGGTAGAAGCACAGATACGCAGTATTTT. This translates into CASSTAGRSTDTQYF.

V gene TRBV14 combines with J gene TRBJ1-1; D is possibly TRBD1 (6 bases). The CDR3 consists of 15 residues. Germline V CDR1 and CDR2: SGHDN, FVKESK. V was shortened by 1 base and J by 1 base, with 10 bases between the two germline ends. The CDR3: CASSQGGGGNTEAFF. The CDR3 DNA follows: TGTGCCAGCAGCCAAGGAGGGGGGGGGAACACTGAAGCTTTCTTT.

CDR3 region: CASSLAGPINTEAFF. The CDR3 nucleotides are TGTGCCAGCAGCTTGGCCGGACCGATTAACACTGAAGCTTTCTTT. The chain is built from TRBV7-9 and TRBJ1-1; D call uncertain. Trimming cost V 3 bases and J 2 bases, with 13 bases left between them. Germline V gene sequence: CDR1 SEHNR, CDR2 FQNEAQ (reference sequence). This CDR3 contains 15 residues.

This clone was recorded a few times. CDR3 residues: CASSWTTYEQYF. The CDR3 coding sequence is TGTGCCAGCAGCTGGACGACCTACGAGCAGTACTTC. The chain is built from TRBV7-9 and TRBJ2-7; no clear D. Germline-derived CDR1 and CDR2 are SEHNR and FQNEAQ (reference sequence). Trimming stripped 4 bases from V and 2 bases from J, with 6 bases between. CDR3 length equals 12 residues.

This chain links TRBV12-3 or TRBV12-4 with TRBJ1-2; no reliable D call. V shed 5 bases and J shed 1 base, with 8 bases lying between them. The CDR3 covers 13 residues. CDR3 nucleotides: TGTGCCAGCAGTAAGGACGGTAACTATGGCTACACCTTC. Amino acid sequence: CASSKDGNYGYTF.

V and J are TRBV10-3 and TRBJ2-7; D is undetermined. Per the germline V gene, CDR1 is ENHRY and CDR2 is SYGVKD. This CDR3 is 12 amino acids long. Trimming took 6 bases from V and 1 from J, leaving 7 bases between them. CDR3 in amino acids: CAIREQSYEQYF. In DNA, the CDR3 is TGTGCCATCAGGGAGCAGTCCTACGAGCAGTACTTC.

V is TRBV10-3 and J is TRBJ2-6; D not resolved. V lost 10 bases, J lost 4 bases, and 11 bases lay in between. This CDR3 region has 13 residues. Germline V gene sequence: CDR1 ENHRY, CDR2 SYGVKD. The CDR3, as DNA: TGTGCCACCCTTGTAACCGGGGCCAACGTCCTGACTTTC. Its protein product is CATLVTGANVLTF.

The gene calls are TRBV30 and TRBJ1-1; no firm D call. This CDR3 is 14 amino acids long. Germline values: CDR1 GTSNPN, CDR2 SVGIG (reference sequence). Trimming removed 0 bases from V and 5 bases from J, with 13 bases in between. This CDR3 reads CAWSVGGVATEAFF. Written as DNA, the CDR3 is TGTGCCTGGAGTGTAGGTGGGGTCGCAACTGAAGCTTTCTTT.

V usage is TRBV6-4 and J usage is TRBJ2-5, with 8 positions matching TRBD1. The CDR3 is 14 residues long. In germline, CDR1 is MRHNA, CDR2 SNTAGT. The J segment lost 3 bases and the V segment lost 1 base, leaving 1 base of the junction unmatched. In DNA form, the CDR3 reads TGTGCCAGCAGTGACTGGACAGGGAAAGAGACCCAGTACTTC. This encodes CASSDWTGKETQYF.

This clone showed up just once. The rearrangement links TRBV7-9 to TRBJ1-3; D is ambiguous. This CDR3 is built from 14 residues. Per germline, CDR1 SEHNR and CDR2 FQNEAQ (reference sequence). V lost 5 bases, J lost 0 bases, and 8 bases lay in between. The chain's CDR3 is CASSPPGSGNTIYF. CDR3 in DNA: TGTGCCAGCAGCCCCCCCGGCTCTGGAAACACCATATATTTT.